What follows describes a single TCR beta chain. Its antigen is currently not known. The sample holds no much larger clone one base away, and base qualities are not on file. The CDR3 runs 14 amino acids, cysteine and phenylalanine included. Here the CDR3 DNA is all that survives: 42 bases in frame from base 1. A distance of 13 bases separates the germline ends of V and J, which lose 4 bases and 2 bases respectively. The germline V gene gives CDR1 as SQVTM and CDR2 as ANQGSEA. This record comes from a study of response to subunit inactivated influenza vaccine (dated by TCRdb to 2016 to 2019). Turning to the overall study: To follow how T cells responded to a trivalent subunit inactivated influenza vaccine, the researchers relied on deep quantitative profiling of the T cell receptor repertoire.

Results and caveats for the whole study, not just this receptor: The authors proposed that each seasonal influenza vaccination may bring in only a limited number of new T cells.

The library was obtained by RT-PCR. The run used an Illumina HiSeq 2500. Using fastp at Q25 and MiXCR, TCRdb reprocessed the public reads and kept productive beta chains. Entries are consolidated by CDR3 protein sequence, retaining the most common genes and DNA. Counted in this sample were 450,000 to 700,000 distinct CDR3 sequences; 14% of them appeared once. The top ten hold around 10% of the sample. Here the sequenced sample was PBMCs from blood, taken roughly 13 days after vaccination. The sequence is built from TRBV29-1 and TRBJ2-3, with no D gene named confidently. The receptor was derived from a man in his fifties or sixties who received an inactivated influenza vaccine. Donor details come from another sample of the same person, matched by shared clones. The CDR3 reads CSVAAAGYTDTQYF. Read as DNA, the sequence is TGCAGCGTTGCCGCGGCCGGGTACACAGATACGCAGTATTTT.